The clone carrying this TCR beta chain was seen only once. V lost 4 bases to trimming and J lost 5 bases, with 11 bases between them. CDR1 is SGHVS and CDR2 is FQNEAQ in the germline V gene. The CDR3 covers 13 residues. The sample is drawn from a study of blood T cell repertoires in COVID-19. Measured with immunoSEQ multiplex PCR; TCRdb has only the in-frame clones, and not every one. Found here are about 230,000 clones, over 75% of them singletons; the top ten hold under 14%. This clonotype was obtained from a man aged 45-60 years with COVID-19, enrolled during active disease. Source material: peripheral blood. The V and J genes are TRBV7-8 and TRBJ1-1, with D uncertain. The CDR3 region has the DNA TGTGCCAGCAGCTCTCTTGGGGAGACTGAAGCTTTCTTT. Its translation: CASSSLGETEAFF.